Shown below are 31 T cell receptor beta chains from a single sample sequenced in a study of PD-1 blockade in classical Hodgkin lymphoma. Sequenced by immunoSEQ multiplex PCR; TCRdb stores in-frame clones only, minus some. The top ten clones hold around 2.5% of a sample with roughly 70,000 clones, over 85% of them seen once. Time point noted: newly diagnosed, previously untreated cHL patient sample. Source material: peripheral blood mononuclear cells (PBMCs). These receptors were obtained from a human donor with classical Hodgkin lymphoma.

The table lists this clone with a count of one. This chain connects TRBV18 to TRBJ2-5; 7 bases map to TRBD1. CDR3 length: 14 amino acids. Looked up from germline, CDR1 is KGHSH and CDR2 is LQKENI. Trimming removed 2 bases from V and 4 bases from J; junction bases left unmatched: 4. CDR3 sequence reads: CASSPTGEGETQYF. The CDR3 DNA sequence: TGTGCCAGCTCACCAACAGGGGAAGGAGAGACCCAGTACTTC.

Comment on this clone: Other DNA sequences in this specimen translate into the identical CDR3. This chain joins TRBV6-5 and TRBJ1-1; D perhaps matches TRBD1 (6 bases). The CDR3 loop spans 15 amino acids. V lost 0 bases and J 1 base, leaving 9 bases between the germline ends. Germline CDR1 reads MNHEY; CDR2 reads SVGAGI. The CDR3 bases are TGTGCCAGCAGTTACTCGAAACAGGGGAACACTGAAGCTTTCTTT. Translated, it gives CASSYSKQGNTEAFF.

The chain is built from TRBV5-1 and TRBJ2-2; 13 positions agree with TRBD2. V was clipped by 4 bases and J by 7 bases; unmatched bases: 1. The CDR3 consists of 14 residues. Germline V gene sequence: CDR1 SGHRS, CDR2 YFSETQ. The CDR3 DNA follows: TGCGCCAGCAGCACTAGCGGGAGGGACGGGGAGCTGTTTTTT. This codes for CASSTSGRDGELFF.

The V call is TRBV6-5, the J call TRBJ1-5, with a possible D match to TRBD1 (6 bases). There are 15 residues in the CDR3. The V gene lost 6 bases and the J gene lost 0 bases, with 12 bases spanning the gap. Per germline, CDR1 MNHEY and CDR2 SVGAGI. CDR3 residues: CASSPRGDSNQPQHF. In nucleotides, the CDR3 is TGTGCCAGCAGCCCCAGGGGAGATAGCAATCAGCCCCAGCATTTT.

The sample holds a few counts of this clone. The CDR3 nucleotides read TGTGCCAGCAGCTTCGATCCGGGACAGGAAGCTTTCTTT. Its translation is CASSFDPGQEAFF. The V gene is TRBV7-2, the J gene TRBJ1-1, with TRBD1 identical over 7 bases. Germline CDR1 reads SGHTA; CDR2 reads FQGNSA. V shed 3 bases and J 8 bases; nucleotides not matched to a gene: 6. There are 13 residues in the CDR3.

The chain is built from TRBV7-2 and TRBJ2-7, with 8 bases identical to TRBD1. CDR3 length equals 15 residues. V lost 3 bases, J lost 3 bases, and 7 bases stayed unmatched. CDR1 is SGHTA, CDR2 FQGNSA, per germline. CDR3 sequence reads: CASSFSQGADYEQYF. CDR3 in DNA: TGTGCCAGCAGCTTTTCGCAGGGGGCTGACTACGAGCAGTACTTC.

The CDR3 here is CASSPGDQKYEQYF. CDR3 DNA sequence: TGTGCCAGCAGCCCAGGGGACCAAAAATACGAGCAGTACTTC. The chain joins TRBV7-8 to TRBJ2-7; possible D gene TRBD1, 6 bases. The CDR3 contains 14 residues. Germline V gene data show CDR1 as SGHVS and CDR2 as FQNEAQ. The germline V and J ends were trimmed by 5 bases and 4 bases, with 15 bases remaining between them.

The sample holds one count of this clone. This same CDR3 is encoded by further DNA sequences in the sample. CDR3 in amino acids: CASSPLQGSYNEQFF. The CDR3 DNA is TGTGCCAGCTCACCTCTACAGGGGTCCTACAATGAGCAGTTCTTC. This chain links TRBV18 with TRBJ2-1, with 7 bases identical to TRBD1. The J segment lost 1 base and the V segment lost 3 bases, leaving 3 bases of the junction unmatched. CDR1 and CDR2 from the germline V gene are KGHSH and LQKENI. The CDR3 sequence is 15 residues long.

CDR3 sequence (DNA): TGTGCCAGCCCTGACAGGGCTGCTGAAGCTTTCTTT. Its protein is CASPDRAAEAFF. The rearrangement uses TRBV6-1 and TRBJ1-1, with 7 nucleotides matching TRBD1. J lost 6 bases, V lost 8 bases, and 6 bases had no gene match. This CDR3 region has 12 residues. The germline V gene encodes CDR1 MNHNS and CDR2 SASEGT.

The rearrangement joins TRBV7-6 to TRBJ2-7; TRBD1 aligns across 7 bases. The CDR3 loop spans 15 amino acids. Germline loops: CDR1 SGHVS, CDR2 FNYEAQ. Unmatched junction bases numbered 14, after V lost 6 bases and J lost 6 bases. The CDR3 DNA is TGTGCCAGCAGTCGATACCGGGACAGCGGACTCGAGCAGTACTTC. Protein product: CASSRYRDSGLEQYF.

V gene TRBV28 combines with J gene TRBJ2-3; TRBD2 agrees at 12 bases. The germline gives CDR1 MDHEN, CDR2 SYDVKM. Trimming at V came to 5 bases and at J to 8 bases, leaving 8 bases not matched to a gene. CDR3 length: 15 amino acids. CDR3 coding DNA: TGTGCCAGCAGTGAAAACACTAGCGGGAGGAGTACGCAGTATTTT. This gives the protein CASSENTSGRSTQYF.

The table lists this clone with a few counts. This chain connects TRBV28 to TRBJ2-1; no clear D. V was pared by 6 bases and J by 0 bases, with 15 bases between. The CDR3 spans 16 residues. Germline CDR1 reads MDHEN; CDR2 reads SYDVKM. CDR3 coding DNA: TGTGCCAGCAGCTCTCAGAGCCTTGGCTCCTACAATGAGCAGTTCTTC. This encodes CASSSQSLGSYNEQFF.

The CDR3 region is CASSLERGGTEAFF. The CDR3 DNA reads TGCGCCAGCAGCTTGGAGCGGGGTGGCACTGAAGCTTTCTTT. This rearrangement joins TRBV5-1 to TRBJ1-1, with D uncertain. The CDR3 length is 14 residues. Looked up from germline, CDR1 is SGHRS and CDR2 is YFSETQ. Trimming cost V 0 bases and J 4 bases, with 10 bases left between them.

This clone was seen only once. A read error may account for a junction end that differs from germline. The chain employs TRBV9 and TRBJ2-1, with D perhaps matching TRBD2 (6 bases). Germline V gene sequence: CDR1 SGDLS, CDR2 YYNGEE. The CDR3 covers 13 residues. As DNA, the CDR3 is TGTGCCAGCAGCGTCGACTACGGGACTCAAAAGCTCTTC. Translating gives CASSVDYGTQKLF.

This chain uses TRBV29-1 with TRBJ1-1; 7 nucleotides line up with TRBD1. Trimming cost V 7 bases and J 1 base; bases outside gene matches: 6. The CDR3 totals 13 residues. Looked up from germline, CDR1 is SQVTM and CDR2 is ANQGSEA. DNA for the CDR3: TGCAGCGCCCTAAGGGACAGGAACACTGAAGCTTTCTTT. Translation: CSALRDRNTEAFF.

The CDR3 here is CASSLEGRRNTEAFF. The CDR3 nucleotides are TGTGCCAGCAGCCTTGAAGGGCGGAGGAACACTGAAGCTTTCTTT. The chain joins TRBV5-5 to TRBJ1-1; no clear D gene. The CDR3 runs 15 residues. CDR1 is SGHKS, CDR2 YYEKEE, per germline (reference sequence). Trimming removed 4 bases from V and 1 base from J, with 14 bases in between.

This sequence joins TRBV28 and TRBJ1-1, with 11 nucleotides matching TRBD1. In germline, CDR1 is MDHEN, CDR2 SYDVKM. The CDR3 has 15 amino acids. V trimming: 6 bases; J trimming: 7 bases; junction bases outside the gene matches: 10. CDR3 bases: TGTGCCAGCAGCGTTGCCGGACAGGGGGCAAATGAAGCTTTCTTT. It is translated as CASSVAGQGANEAFF.

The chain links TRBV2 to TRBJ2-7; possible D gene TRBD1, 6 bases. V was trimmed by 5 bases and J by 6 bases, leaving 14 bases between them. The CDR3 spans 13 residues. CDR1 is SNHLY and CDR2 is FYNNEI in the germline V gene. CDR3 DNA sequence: TGTGCCAGCAGTTGGGGGCAGGCTATCGAGCAGTACTTC. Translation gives CASSWGQAIEQYF.

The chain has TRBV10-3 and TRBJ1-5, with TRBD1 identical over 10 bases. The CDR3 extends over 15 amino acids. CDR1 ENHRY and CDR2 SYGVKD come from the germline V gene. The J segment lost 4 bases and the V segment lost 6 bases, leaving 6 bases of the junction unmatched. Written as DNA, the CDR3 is TGTGCCATCAGCCACGGACAGGGGGGGAATCAGCCCCAGCATTTT. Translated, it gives CAISHGQGGNQPQHF.

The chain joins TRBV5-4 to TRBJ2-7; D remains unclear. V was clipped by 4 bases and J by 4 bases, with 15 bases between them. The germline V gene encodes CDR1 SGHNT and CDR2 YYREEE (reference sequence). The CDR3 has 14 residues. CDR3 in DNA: TGTGCCAGCAGCCCCGAACCGGGCGATTACGAGCAGTACTTC. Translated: CASSPEPGDYEQYF.

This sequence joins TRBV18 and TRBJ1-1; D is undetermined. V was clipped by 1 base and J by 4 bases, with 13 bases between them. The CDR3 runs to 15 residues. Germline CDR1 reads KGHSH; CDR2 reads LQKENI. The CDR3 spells CASSPRRFGPTEAFF. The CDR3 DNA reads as TGTGCCAGCTCACCACGCCGGTTTGGACCCACTGAAGCTTTCTTT.

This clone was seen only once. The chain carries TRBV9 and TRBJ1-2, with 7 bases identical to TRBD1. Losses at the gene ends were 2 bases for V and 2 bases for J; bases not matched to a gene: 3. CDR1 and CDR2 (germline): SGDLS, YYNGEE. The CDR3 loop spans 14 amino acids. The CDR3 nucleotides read TGTGCCAGCAGCGTGGGCAGGGGGAACTATGGCTACACCTTC. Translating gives CASSVGRGNYGYTF.

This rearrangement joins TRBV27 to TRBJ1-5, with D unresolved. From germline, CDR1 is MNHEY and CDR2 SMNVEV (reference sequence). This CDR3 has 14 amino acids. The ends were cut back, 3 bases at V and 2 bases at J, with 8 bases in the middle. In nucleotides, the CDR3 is TGTGCCAGCAGTTTCATGGGCGGCAATCAGCCCCAGCATTTT. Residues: CASSFMGGNQPQHF.

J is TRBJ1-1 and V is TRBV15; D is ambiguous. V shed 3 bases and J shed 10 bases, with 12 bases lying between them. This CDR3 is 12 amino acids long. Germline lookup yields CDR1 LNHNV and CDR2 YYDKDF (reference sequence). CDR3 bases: TGTGCCACCAGCAGTCTCACTTCGCCAGCTTTCTTT. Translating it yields CATSSLTSPAFF.

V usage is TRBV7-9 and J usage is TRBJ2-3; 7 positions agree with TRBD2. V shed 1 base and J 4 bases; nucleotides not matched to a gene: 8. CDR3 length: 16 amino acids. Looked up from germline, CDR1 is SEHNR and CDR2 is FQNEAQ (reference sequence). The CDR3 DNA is TGTGCCAGCAGCTTAGGCTTGCGGGAGTACGCAGATACGCAGTATTTT. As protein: CASSLGLREYADTQYF.

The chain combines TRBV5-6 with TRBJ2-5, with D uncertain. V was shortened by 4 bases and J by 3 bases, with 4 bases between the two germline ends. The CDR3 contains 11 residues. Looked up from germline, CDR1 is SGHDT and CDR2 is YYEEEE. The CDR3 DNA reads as TGTGCCAGCAGCACTGAAGAGACCCAGTACTTC. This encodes CASSTEETQYF.

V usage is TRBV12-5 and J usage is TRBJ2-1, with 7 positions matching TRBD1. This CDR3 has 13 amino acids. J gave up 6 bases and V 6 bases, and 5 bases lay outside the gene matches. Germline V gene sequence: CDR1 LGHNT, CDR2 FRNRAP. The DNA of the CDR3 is TGTGCTAGTGGATCTGACAGGGTCAATGAGCAGTTCTTC. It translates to CASGSDRVNEQFF.

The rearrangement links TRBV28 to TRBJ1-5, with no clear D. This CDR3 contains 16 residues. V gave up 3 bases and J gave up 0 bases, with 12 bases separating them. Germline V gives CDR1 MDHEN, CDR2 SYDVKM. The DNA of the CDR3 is TGTGCCAGCAGTTTTGGCAGTCAAAATAGCAATCAGCCCCAGCATTTT. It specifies CASSFGSQNSNQPQHF. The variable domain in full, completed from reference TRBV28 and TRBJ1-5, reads DVKVTQSSRYLVKRTGEKVFLECVQDMDHENMFWYRQDPGLGLRLIYFSYDVKMKEKGDIPEGYSVSREKKERFSLILESASTNQTSMYLCASSFGSQNSNQPQHFGDGTRLSIL.

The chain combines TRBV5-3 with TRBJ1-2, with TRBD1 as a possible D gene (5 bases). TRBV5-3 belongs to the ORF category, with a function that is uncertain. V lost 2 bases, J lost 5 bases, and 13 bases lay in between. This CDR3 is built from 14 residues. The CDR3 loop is CARSFGTESYGYTF. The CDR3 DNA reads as TGTGCCAGAAGCTTCGGGACGGAGTCTTATGGCTACACCTTC.

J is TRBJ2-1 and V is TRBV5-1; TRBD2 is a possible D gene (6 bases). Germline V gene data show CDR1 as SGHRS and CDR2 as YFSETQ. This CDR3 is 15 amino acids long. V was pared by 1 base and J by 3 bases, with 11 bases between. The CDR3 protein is CASSLSGGNYNEQFF. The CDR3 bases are TGCGCCAGCAGCTTGTCCGGAGGGAACTACAATGAGCAGTTCTTC. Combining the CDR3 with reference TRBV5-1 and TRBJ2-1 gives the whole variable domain KAGVTQTPRYLIKTRGQQVTLSCSPISGHRSVSWYQQTPGQGLQFLFEYFSETQRNKGNFPGRFSGRQFSNSRSEMNVSTLELGDSALYLCASSLSGGNYNEQFFGPGTRLTVL.

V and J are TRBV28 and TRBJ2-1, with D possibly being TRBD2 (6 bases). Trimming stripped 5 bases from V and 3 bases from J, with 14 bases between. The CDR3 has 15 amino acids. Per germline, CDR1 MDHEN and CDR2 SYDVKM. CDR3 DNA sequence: TGTGCCAGCAGTCTAGCGAGTCTACTCTACAATGAGCAGTTCTTC. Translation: CASSLASLLYNEQFF.